The clone carrying this TCR beta chain was counted a single time. No antigen is known for it. Between the trimmed V and J ends, which lost 6 bases and 0 bases, there was a span of 12 bases. Per germline, CDR1 LNHDA and CDR2 SQIVND (reference sequence). The CDR3 length is 14 residues. The study ran its PCR with 60 Vbeta and 13 Jbeta primers. Produced via immunoSEQ multiplex PCR; TCRdb's table is partial and in-frame only. The table lists some 88,000 clones, more than 65% of them singletons. The source of the sample is a study of cytomegalovirus exposure and HLA in healthy donors. Study-wide results and caveats: Researchers left out some V segments, among them TRBV6-2 and TRBV6-3, as indistinguishable. An apparent linkage of common viral pathogens to several of the most significant clusters emerged in a later analysis. Three CMV-associated chains proved CMV antigen-specific in vitro.

This sequence was found in a woman between 18 and 29 years old in good health and CMV-seropositive. Sample: PBMCs. This chain joins TRBV19 and TRBJ2-7, with D maybe TRBD2 (6 bases). The CDR3 region has the DNA TGTGCCAGTAGCCCTGCGGGGAGCTCCTACGAGCAGTACTTC. Protein product: CASSPAGSSYEQYF. Drawing the rest from reference TRBV19 and TRBJ2-7, the complete variable domain is DGGITQSPKYLFRKEGQNVTLSCEQNLNHDAMYWYRQDPGQGLRLIYYSQIVNDFQKGDIAEGYSVSREKKESFPLTVTSAQKNPTAFYLCASSPAGSSYEQYFGPGTRLTVT.